The T cell receptor (beta chain) under discussion was sequenced for a study of blood T cell repertoires in COVID-19. Background on the study: Samples of COVID-19 (acute and convalescent) were obtained from the United States, Italy and Spain. Nucleic acid was either cDNA or gDNA, and it came from T cells, B-cell-depleted T cells, or PBMCs.

There are 10 residues in the CDR3. V shed 4 bases and J shed 8 bases, with 8 bases lying between them. The V gene's germline CDR1 is SQVTM and CDR2 ANQGSEA. Methods used by the authors: Reference gene primer amplification gave estimated nucleated cell counts. Produced via immunoSEQ multiplex PCR; TCRdb's table is partial and in-frame only. The D gene and trimming were derived from the DNA, and the V and J assignments and clone size from that table. This sample carries approximately 110,000 clones, 70% to 80% of them seen once, and the ten largest clones take less than 25%. V usage is TRBV29-1 and J usage is TRBJ1-2; D remains unclear. The sequenced material came from peripheral blood. This sequence originates from a man aged 65 to 79 with active or convalescent COVID-19. CDR3 in DNA: TGCAGCGTTGGAGGCGAGGGCTACACCTTC. It is translated as CSVGGEGYTF.